This is a list of T cell receptor beta chains from one sample in a study of T cell repertoires in ileal Crohn's disease. The table came from immunoSEQ multiplex PCR; TCRdb's copy has only in-frame clones and leaves some out. The repertoire has under 6,000 clones, about 81% of them found once; the top ten carry roughly 6.1%. The sequenced sample was ileal tissue. These receptors originate from an adult with Crohn's disease. The CDR3 runs from the conserved cysteine through the conserved F or W.

TRBJ2-6 TRBV6-6 CASSFKQPSGANVLTF
TRBJ2-7 TRBV20-1 CSVSIRDEQYF
TRBJ2-1 TRBV27 CASSLGRMAGGPNEQFF
TRBJ1-1 TRBV18 CASSTGGYTEAFF
TRBJ2-7 TRBV4-1 CASSRLPGQGYEQYF
TRBJ2-3 TRBV29-1 CSASFRGQGYF
TRBJ2-1 TRBV6-6 CASTPGLAGVNEQFF
TRBJ1-2 TRBV5-1 CASSGPPKEGPANYGYTF
TRBJ1-4 TRBV2 CASSRTGGASNEKLFF
TRBJ1-3 TRBV30 CAWSVGRRDTIYF
TRBJ2-7 TRBV6-5 CASSEGDTPYEQYF
TRBJ2-3 TRBV29-1 CSVDGDRGFSDTQYF
TRBJ2-3 TRBV5-6 CASSLERFTDTQYF
TRBJ1-2 TRBV30 CAWTHIQGYGYTF
TRBJ1-6 TRBV28 CASSSFSPGTGENSPLHF
TRBJ2-7 TRBV27 CASSLLGEGYEQYF
TRBJ1-4 TRBV25-1 CASSRGGYEKLFF
NA TRBV27 CASSLLGEGYEQYF
TRBJ2-7 TRBV5-1 CASSSGTGAYEQYF
TRBJ2-1 TRBV27 CASSSSGTYNEQFF
TRBJ1-1 TRBV5-6 CASSLADREDTEAFF
TRBJ1-2 TRBV28 CASSLNQGPEDYGYTF
TRBJ2-3 TRBV23-1 CASSQSWEGTQYF
TRBJ1-1 TRBV27 CASSAQQGGTEAFF
TRBJ2-1 TRBV7-9 CASSFGTGVNEQFF
TRBJ2-7 TRBV27 CASSEGGEFYEQYF
TRBJ1-1 TRBV10-3 CAISESGGGHPEAFF
TRBJ1-6 TRBV7-2 CASSLASIPQTYNSPLHF
TRBJ1-1 TRBV5-1 CASSANPGTGGSEAFF
TRBJ1-6 TRBV10-2 CASSESGGFNSPLHF
TRBJ2-7 TRBV19 CASAPSGRSSYEQYF
TRBJ1-2 TRBV25-1 CASSELGRGAGGYTF
TRBJ2-7 TRBV23-1 CASSQWGSTYEQYF
TRBJ1-5 TRBV27 CASSWTGVQPQHF
TRBJ1-2 TRBV18 CASSPPAGGGYGYTF
TRBJ2-7 TRBV7-8 CASSLGRGQGFDYEQYF
TRBJ1-4 TRBV5-1 CASSLDQGGNEKLFF
TRBJ1-2 TRBV5-1 CASSLGGDYGYTF
NA TRBV5-1 CASGNRGNHEQYF
TRBJ1-5 TRBV19 CPGVWHNQPQHF
TRBJ2-7 TRBV4-1 CASSQDSGLAGGRANEQYF
TRBJ1-6 TRBV19 CASSRLASDNSPLHF
TRBJ2-1 TRBV19 CASSLGLHNEQFF
TRBJ1-5 TRBV2 CASRGTAKNQPQHF
TRBJ1-2 TRBV12-5 CASGWRGPLGYTF
TRBJ2-7 TRBV5-1 CASSLAPSLSAYEQYF
TRBJ2-5 TRBV7-2 CASSSYGTGDETQYF
TRBJ2-5 TRBV5-1 CASSLDNGQPQETQYF
TRBJ2-3 TRBV7-2 CASSLAISGVQYF
TRBJ1-2 TRBV5-6 CASSFGQNYGYTF
TRBJ2-5 TRBV9 CASSVEGNLGETQYF
TRBJ1-2 TRBV7-2 CASSPGTGANYGYTF